The clone carrying this T cell receptor (beta chain) was picked up many times. The antigen remains unidentified. This sample was taken from a study of T cell repertoires in cytomegalovirus infection. Germline CDR1 is SGHRS and CDR2 is YFSETQ. The V and J ends lost 4 bases and 6 bases, in that order; junction bases with no gene match: 5. CDR3 length equals 14 residues. TCRdb passed the reads through MiXCR, listing each CDR3 protein once. The top ten clones hold roughly 71% of a sample with 80,000 to 95,000 distinct CDR3 sequences, approximately 30% of them seen once. The chain couples TRBV5-1 to TRBJ1-2, with 11 bases aligning to TRBD1. The receptor was derived from a human donor in good health (CMV status not recorded). Some clones in this sample may be carry-over from other donors' samples. The sequencing here drew on CD8+ T cells from cultured PBMCs, taken from culture after CMV antigen stimulation. The CDR3 protein is CASSQGQGADGYTF. In DNA, the CDR3 is TGCGCCAGCAGCCAAGGACAGGGGGCTGATGGCTACACCTTC.